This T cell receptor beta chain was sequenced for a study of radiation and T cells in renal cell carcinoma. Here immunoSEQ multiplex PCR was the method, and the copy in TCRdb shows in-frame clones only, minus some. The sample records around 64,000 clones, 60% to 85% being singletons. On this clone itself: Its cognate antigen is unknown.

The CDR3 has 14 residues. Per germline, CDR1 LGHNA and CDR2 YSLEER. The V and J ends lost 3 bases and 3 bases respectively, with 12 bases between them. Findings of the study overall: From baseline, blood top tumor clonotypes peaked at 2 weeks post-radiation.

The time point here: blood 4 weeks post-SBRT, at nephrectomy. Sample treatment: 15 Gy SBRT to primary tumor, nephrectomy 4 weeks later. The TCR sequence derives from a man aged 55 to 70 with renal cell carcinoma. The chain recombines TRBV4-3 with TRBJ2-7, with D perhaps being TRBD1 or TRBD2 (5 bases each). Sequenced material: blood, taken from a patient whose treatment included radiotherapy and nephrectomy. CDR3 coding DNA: TGCGCCAGCAGCCACCTAGGGACGGGCTACGAGCAGTACTTC. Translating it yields CASSHLGTGYEQYF.